This is a list of T cell receptor beta chains from one sample in a study of cytomegalovirus exposure and HLA in healthy donors. The method was immunoSEQ multiplex PCR; TCRdb's version includes in-frame clones alone and lacks a portion of them. The sample yields under 40,000 clones, more than 70% seen once. Sequencing was done on a sample of PBMCs. All receptors derive from a woman aged 30 to 39 in good health and CMV-seropositive. Both conserved end residues are part of each CDR3. The D gene is left open where the match is weak. Size values are once, few and many counts, or a class for expanded clones, and some rows have none.

cdr3_length	clone_size	v_call	j_call	d_call	cdr3_nt	cdr3_aa
13	-	TRBV29-1	TRBJ1-2	TRBD1	TGCAGCGGTCGGGACAGCGCTAACTATGGCTACACCTTC	CSGRDSANYGYTF
14	-	TRBV19	TRBJ1-2	TRBD1	TGTGCCAGTAGCACGACAGGGATTGCTTATGGCTACACCTTC	CASSTTGIAYGYTF
14	-	TRBV6-5	TRBJ1-2	-	TGTGCCAGCAGTGACACTACTACAGGGCGTGGCTACACCTTC	CASSDTTTGRGYTF
15	-	TRBV7-6	TRBJ2-2	TRBD1	TGTGCCAGCAGCGTGACAGGGGTGAACACCGGGGAGCTGTTTTTT	CASSVTGVNTGELFF
15	-	TRBV6-1	TRBJ2-1	TRBD2	TGTGCCAGCAGTGTCTCTAGCGGGGGGGCAGGTGAGCAGTTCTTC	CASSVSSGGAGEQFF
14	-	TRBV5-6	TRBJ2-3	TRBD1	TGTGCCAGCAACGACCAAGGGGGCCCAGATACGCAGTATTTT	CASNDQGGPDTQYF
14	-	TRBV6-1	TRBJ1-1	-	TGTGCCAGCAGTACGAGGACAAGGAACACTGAAGCTTTCTTT	CASSTRTRNTEAFF
13	-	TRBV6-1	TRBJ2-7	TRBD2	TGTGCCAGCGTAGCGGGGGTGTCCTACGAGCAGTACTTC	CASVAGVSYEQYF
17	few	TRBV7-8	TRBJ2-7	-	TGTGCCAGCAGCTTAGCCCCGGGGCGGGGAACATTCTACGAGCAGTACTTC	CASSLAPGRGTFYEQYF
15	-	TRBV7-2	TRBJ2-7	TRBD2	TGTGCCAGCAGCTCGGTAGCGGGGAGCTCCTACGAGCAGTACTTC	CASSSVAGSSYEQYF
14	-	TRBV19	TRBJ2-7	-	TGTGCCAGTAGCTCTCGCAGGGCAACTTACGAGCAGTACTTC	CASSSRRATYEQYF
15	-	TRBV6-1	TRBJ2-3	-	TGTGCCAGCAAGGGGCGACGATCTAACACAGATACGCAGTATTTT	CASKGRRSNTDTQYF
15	-	TRBV19	TRBJ1-3	-	TGTGCCAGCTCGGTAGCGGCGAGCTCTGGAAACACCATATATTTT	CASSVAASSGNTIYF
15	-	TRBV6-5	TRBJ2-3	-	TGTGCCAGCAGGCTTACGGGGGTGAGCACAGATACGCAGTATTTT	CASRLTGVSTDTQYF
13	-	TRBV14	TRBJ2-1	-	TGTGCCAGCAGCCCCCTCCTAGACGGTGAGCAGTTCTTC	CASSPLLDGEQFF
15	-	TRBV5-1	TRBJ2-2	-	TGCGCCAGCAGCTTGGCCGGGTACGAGTATCTAGAGCTGTTTTTT	CASSLAGYEYLELFF
15	few	TRBV5-1	TRBJ2-3	TRBD2	TGCGCCAGCAGCTTGCAGCGGGGGGGCGTAGATACGCAGTATTTT	CASSLQRGGVDTQYF
15	-	TRBV5-8	TRBJ1-1	-	TGTGCCAGCAGCTTGGGTTCTACAGTGAACACTGAAGCTTTCTTT	CASSLGSTVNTEAFF
14	-	TRBV30	TRBJ2-2	TRBD1	TGTGCCTGGAAGGGGACAGGGGTTATCGGGGAGCTGTTTTTT	CAWKGTGVIGELFF
15	-	TRBV19	TRBJ1-2	-	TGTGCCAGTAGTATCGACAGGTCGTCCTGGTATGGCTACACCTTC	CASSIDRSSWYGYTF
14	-	TRBV11-3	TRBJ2-7	-	TGTGCCAGCAGCTTAGACCCGAATGCGGCCGAGCAGTACTTC	CASSLDPNAAEQYF
16	-	TRBV6-5	TRBJ2-1	TRBD2	TGTGCCAGCAGTTACGGGTTGGGGGAGGGCCAGCGTGAGCAGTTCTTC	CASSYGLGEGQREQFF